Each of the 5 T cell receptor beta chains below was sequenced from the same sample in a study of technical replicates of blood from a few donors. Profiled with immunoSEQ multiplex PCR; TCRdb holds only in-frame clones, not every one. This table holds fewer than 85,000 clones, about 95% found once. Sample: T cells isolated from PBMCs. The receptors derive from a human donor in good health.

V is TRBV29-1 and J is TRBJ2-1; 7 bases map to TRBD2. This CDR3 has 13 amino acids. V was clipped by 5 bases and J by 5 bases; unmatched bases: 6. The germline V gene encodes CDR1 SQVTM and CDR2 ANQGSEA. The CDR3 spells CSVRSGANNEQFF. The CDR3, as DNA: TGCAGCGTTAGGAGCGGGGCTAACAATGAGCAGTTCTTC.

The CDR3 region is CASKLDSNQETQYF. The DNA of the CDR3 is TGTGCCAGCAAATTGGACAGTAACCAAGAGACCCAGTACTTC. V and J are TRBV2 and TRBJ2-5; D possibly corresponds to TRBD1 (6 bases). With 7 bases removed from V and 0 bases from J, the gap between germline ends came to 12 bases. The CDR3 has 14 amino acids. The germline CDR1 and CDR2 sequences are SNHLY and FYNNEI.

The genes are TRBV9 and TRBJ1-2; 11 bases match TRBD1. The V gene end was trimmed by 3 bases and the J gene end by 2 bases; junction bases not matched to a gene: 3. Germline V gene lookup returns CDR1 SGDLS and CDR2 YYNGEE. CDR3 length: 15 amino acids. Here the CDR3 reads CASSARTGGNYGYTF. CDR3 nucleotide sequence: TGTGCCAGCAGCGCACGGACAGGGGGCAACTATGGCTACACCTTC.

V and J are TRBV19 and TRBJ1-5, with a possible D match to TRBD1 (6 bases). The V end lost 6 bases, the J end lost 6 bases, and 9 bases lay between the germline ends. This CDR3 has 12 residues. Germline lookup yields CDR1 LNHDA and CDR2 SQIVND (reference sequence). DNA for the CDR3: TGTGCCAGTAGGTGGGGGCTTCAGCCCCAGCATTTT. This codes for CASRWGLQPQHF. Drawing the rest from reference TRBV19 and TRBJ1-5, the complete variable domain is DGGITQSPKYLFRKEGQNVTLSCEQNLNHDAMYWYRQDPGQGLRLIYYSQIVNDFQKGDIAEGYSVSREKKESFPLTVTSAQKNPTAFYLCASRWGLQPQHFGDGTRLSIL.

The chain joins TRBV19 to TRBJ2-2; possibly TRBD2 for D (6 bases). CDR3 length: 15 amino acids. The germline CDR1 and CDR2 sequences are LNHDA and SQIVND (reference sequence). The ends were cut back, 10 bases at V and 6 bases at J, with 21 bases in the middle. The CDR3 sequence is CATSIMEGLSGELFF. The CDR3 DNA reads TGTGCCACCTCAATAATGGAGGGCCTTTCCGGGGAGCTGTTTTTT.